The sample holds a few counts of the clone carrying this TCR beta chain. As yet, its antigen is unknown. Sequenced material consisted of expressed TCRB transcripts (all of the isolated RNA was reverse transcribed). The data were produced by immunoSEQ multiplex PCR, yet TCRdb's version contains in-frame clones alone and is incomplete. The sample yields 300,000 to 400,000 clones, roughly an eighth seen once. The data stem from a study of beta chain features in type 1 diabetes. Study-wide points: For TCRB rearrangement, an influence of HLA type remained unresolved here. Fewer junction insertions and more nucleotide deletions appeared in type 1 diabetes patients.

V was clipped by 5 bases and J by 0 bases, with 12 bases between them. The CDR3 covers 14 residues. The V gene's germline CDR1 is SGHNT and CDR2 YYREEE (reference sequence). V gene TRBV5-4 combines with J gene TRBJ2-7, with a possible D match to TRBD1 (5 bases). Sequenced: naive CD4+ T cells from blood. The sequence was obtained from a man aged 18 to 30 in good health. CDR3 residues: CASSTATGSYEQYF. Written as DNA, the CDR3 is TGTGCCAGCAGTACGGCCACAGGCTCCTACGAGCAGTACTTC. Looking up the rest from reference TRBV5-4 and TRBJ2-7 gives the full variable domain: ETGVTQSPTHLIKTRGQQVTLRCSSQSGHNTVSWYQQALGQGPQFIFQYYREEENGRGNFPPRFSGLQFPNYSSELNVNALELDDSALYLCASSTATGSYEQYFGPGTRLTVT.